These 10 T cell receptor beta chains were sequenced from one sample in a study of shared clonotypes between healthy human individuals. Method: immunoSEQ multiplex PCR; TCRdb's copy keeps in-frame clones and lacks some. The sample lists some 900,000 clones; 76% were seen once. Sequencing was done on a sample of memory CD4+ T cells sorted from blood. Subset in this sample: CD45RA-negative fraction. Every receptor here comes from a man aged 18 to 29 in good health.

V usage is TRBV7-2 and J usage is TRBJ2-2, with a weak D call TRBD2 (6 bases). There are 14 residues in the CDR3. Germline V lookup: CDR1 SGHTA, CDR2 FQGNSA. The ends were cut back, 4 bases at V and 4 bases at J, with 10 bases in the middle. CDR3 region: CASSWGLSTGELFF. The CDR3 nucleotides are TGTGCCAGCAGCTGGGGACTTTCCACCGGGGAGCTGTTTTTT.

The genes are TRBV10-3 and TRBJ2-7; TRBD2 matches at 7 bases. The CDR3 is made up of 13 amino acids. In germline, CDR1 is ENHRY, CDR2 SYGVKD. Trimming took 3 bases from V and 8 from J; bases not matched to a gene: 7. This CDR3 is CAISEGTNPQQYF. The CDR3 DNA reads as TGTGCCATCAGTGAAGGGACTAACCCTCAGCAGTACTTC.

V is TRBV9 and J is TRBJ1-2, with 9 bases aligning to TRBD1. The germline V gene encodes CDR1 SGDLS and CDR2 YYNGEE. J was trimmed by 7 bases and V by 5 bases; bases with no gene match: 6. The CDR3 sequence is 13 residues long. In DNA, the CDR3 is TGTGCCAGCAGTCCTACAGGGGGCCTTGGCTACACCTTC. Its translation: CASSPTGGLGYTF.

This clone was seen a handful of times. J is TRBJ1-6 and V is TRBV6-1; weak D call: TRBD1 (5 bases). The germline gives CDR1 MNHNS, CDR2 SASEGT. The CDR3 totals 17 residues. V was pared by 2 bases and J by 7 bases, with 18 bases between. The CDR3 is CASSERGPGVLNSPLHF. The CDR3 DNA is TGTGCCAGCAGTGAAAGGGGACCTGGGGTCCTGAATTCACCCCTCCACTTT.

A note on this clone: The sample has other DNA sequences that encode this CDR3 too. CDR3 DNA: TGTGCCAGCTCGCCCGAAGTCGGGGGGACTGAAGCTTTCTTT. Protein product: CASSPEVGGTEAFF. The chain joins TRBV18 to TRBJ1-1, with D tentatively TRBD1 (5 bases). Germline V gives CDR1 KGHSH, CDR2 LQKENI. The ends were cut back, 6 bases at V and 5 bases at J, with 16 bases in the middle. The CDR3 spans 14 residues. The entire variable domain, with the rest obtained from reference TRBV18 and TRBJ1-1, is as follows: NAGVMQNPRHLVRRRGQEARLRCSPMKGHSHVYWYRQLPEEGLKFMVYLQKENIIDESGMPKERFSAEFPKEGPSILRIQQVVRGDSAAYFCASSPEVGGTEAFFGQGTRLTVV.

The gene calls are TRBV6-5 and TRBJ2-3, with 9 bases identical to TRBD1. CDR3 length equals 14 residues. Germline loops: CDR1 MNHEY, CDR2 SVGAGI. The V and J ends lost 6 bases and 3 bases, in that order; junction bases with no gene match: 4. The CDR3 protein is CASSYRGQTDTQYF. As DNA, the CDR3 is TGTGCCAGCAGCTACAGGGGGCAGACAGATACGCAGTATTTT.

On this clone: The same CDR3 is also encoded by other DNA sequences in this sample. The rearrangement joins TRBV6-1 to TRBJ1-2, with no clear D. This CDR3 region has 12 residues. Trimming left V 1 base short and J 4 bases short, with 4 bases between. Germline CDR1 MNHNS, CDR2 SASEGT. The CDR3 is CASSEGFYGYTF. In nucleotides, the CDR3 is TGTGCCAGCAGTGAAGGATTCTATGGCTACACCTTC.

The chain has TRBV7-9 and TRBJ2-3, with 7 bases lining up with TRBD2. Germline V CDR1 and CDR2: SEHNR, FQNEAQ (reference sequence). The trim removed 5 bases at V and 0 bases at J, leaving 11 bases unmatched. The CDR3 totals 17 residues. The CDR3 loop reads CASSRLRDYTSTDTQYF. CDR3 nucleotides: TGTGCCAGCAGCCGCCTACGGGACTACACTAGCACAGATACGCAGTATTTT.

CDR3 nucleotides: TGTGCCAGCAGCGGTTGGGGGGGGAATTCACCCCTCCACTTT. Its protein product is CASSGWGGNSPLHF. The J gene is TRBJ1-6, the V gene TRBV9; tentative D call: TRBD1 (5 bases). There are 14 residues in the CDR3. The V end was cut by 3 bases, the J end by 7 bases, with 11 bases between. Germline CDR1 and CDR2: SGDLS and YYNGEE.

The rearrangement links TRBV7-2 to TRBJ2-3; D gene unclear. V was shortened by 1 base and J by 6 bases, with 11 bases between the two germline ends. Germline assignment: CDR1 SGHTA and CDR2 FQGNSA. The CDR3 totals 14 residues. Written as DNA, the CDR3 is TGTGCCAGCAGCTTAGAGGTACAAGCGGATACGCAGTATTTT. This gives the protein CASSLEVQADTQYF.